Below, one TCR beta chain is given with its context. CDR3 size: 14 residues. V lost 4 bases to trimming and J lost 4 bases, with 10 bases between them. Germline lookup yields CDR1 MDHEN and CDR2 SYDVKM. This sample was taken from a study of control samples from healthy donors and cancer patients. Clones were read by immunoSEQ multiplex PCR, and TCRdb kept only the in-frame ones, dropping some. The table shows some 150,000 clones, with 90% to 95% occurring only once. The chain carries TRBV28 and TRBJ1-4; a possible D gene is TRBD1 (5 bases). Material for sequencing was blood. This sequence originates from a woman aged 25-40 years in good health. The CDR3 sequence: CASSSGTGNEKLFF. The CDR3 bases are TGTGCCAGCAGTTCCGGGACGGGTAATGAAAAACTGTTTTTT.